This TCR beta chain was recorded in a study of cytomegalovirus exposure and HLA in healthy donors. In the study overall: Earlier sequencing of 150 million to 200 million T cells yielded 90 million to 140 million unique TCR beta sequences. Roughly 80 million unique TCRs from HLA-typed donors made up an early data release.

Vbeta (60) and Jbeta (13) primers were used in the PCR. Clones were read by immunoSEQ multiplex PCR, and TCRdb kept only the in-frame ones, dropping some. The top ten clones hold over 3.5% of a sample with under 200,000 clones, over 70% of them seen once. Study results and limitations: Across HLA loci, a later analysis found differing TCR association rates, with DRB1 most and HLA-C fewest.

Comment on this clone: Antigen unknown.

CDR3 length equals 14 residues. Germline V gene data show CDR1 as SNHLY and CDR2 as FYNNEI. V lost 3 bases, J lost 4 bases, and 9 bases lay in between. Input material: PBMCs. The J gene is TRBJ2-2, the V gene TRBV2; D remains ambiguous. The receptor was isolated from a man aged 50 to 60 in good health and CMV-seronegative. This CDR3 is CASSDVESTGELFF. CDR3 nucleotide sequence: TGTGCCAGCAGTGATGTCGAGTCCACCGGGGAGCTGTTTTTT.